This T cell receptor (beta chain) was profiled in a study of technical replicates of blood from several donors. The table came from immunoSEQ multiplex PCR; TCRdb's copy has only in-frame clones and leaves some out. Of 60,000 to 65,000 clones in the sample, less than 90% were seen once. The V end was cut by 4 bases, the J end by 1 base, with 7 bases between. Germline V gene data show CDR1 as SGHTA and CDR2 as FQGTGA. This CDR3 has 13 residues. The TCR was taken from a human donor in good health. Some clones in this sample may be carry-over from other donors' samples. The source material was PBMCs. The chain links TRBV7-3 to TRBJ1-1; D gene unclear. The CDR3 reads CASSSQSNTEAFF. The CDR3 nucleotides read TGTGCCAGCAGCTCGCAGTCGAACACTGAAGCTTTCTTT.